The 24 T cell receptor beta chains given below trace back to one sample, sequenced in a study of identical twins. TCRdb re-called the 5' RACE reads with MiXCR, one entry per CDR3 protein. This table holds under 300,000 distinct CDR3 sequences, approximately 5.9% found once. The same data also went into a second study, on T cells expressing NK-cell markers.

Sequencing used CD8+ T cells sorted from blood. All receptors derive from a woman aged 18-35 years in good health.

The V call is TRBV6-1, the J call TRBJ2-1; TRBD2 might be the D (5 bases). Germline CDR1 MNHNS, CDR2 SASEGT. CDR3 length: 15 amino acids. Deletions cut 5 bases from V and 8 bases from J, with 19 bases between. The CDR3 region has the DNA TGTGCCAGCAGTACCATACTTAACGGGGTGGATGAGCAGTTCTTC. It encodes CASSTILNGVDEQFF.

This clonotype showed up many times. CDR3 nucleotides: TGTGCCAGCAGTTTAGGCGCAGCCGGCTATGGCTACACCTTC. Translating it yields CASSLGAAGYGYTF. The chain links TRBV12-3 or TRBV12-4 to TRBJ1-2; D gene uncertain. This CDR3 region has 14 residues. Deletions cut 1 base from V and 4 bases from J, with 10 bases between.

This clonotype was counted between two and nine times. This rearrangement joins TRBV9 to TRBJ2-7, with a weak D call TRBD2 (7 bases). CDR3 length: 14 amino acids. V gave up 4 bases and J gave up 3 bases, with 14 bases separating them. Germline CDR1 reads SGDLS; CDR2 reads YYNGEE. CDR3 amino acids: CASSPSGGFYEQYF. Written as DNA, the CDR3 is TGTGCCAGCAGCCCCTCGGGGGGCTTCTACGAGCAGTACTTC.

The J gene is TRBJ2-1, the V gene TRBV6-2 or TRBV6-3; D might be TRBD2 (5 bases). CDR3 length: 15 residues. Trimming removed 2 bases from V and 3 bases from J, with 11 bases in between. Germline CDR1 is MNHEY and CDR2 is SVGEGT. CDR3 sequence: CASSYVGAGYNEQFF. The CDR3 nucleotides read TGTGCCAGCAGTTACGTGGGAGCCGGCTACAATGAGCAGTTCTTC.

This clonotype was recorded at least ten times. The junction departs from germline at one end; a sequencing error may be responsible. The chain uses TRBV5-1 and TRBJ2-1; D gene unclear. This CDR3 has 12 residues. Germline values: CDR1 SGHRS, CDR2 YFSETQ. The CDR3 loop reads CASSLGSNEQFF. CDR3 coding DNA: TGTGCCAGCAGCTTGGGCAGCAATGAGCAGTTCTTC.

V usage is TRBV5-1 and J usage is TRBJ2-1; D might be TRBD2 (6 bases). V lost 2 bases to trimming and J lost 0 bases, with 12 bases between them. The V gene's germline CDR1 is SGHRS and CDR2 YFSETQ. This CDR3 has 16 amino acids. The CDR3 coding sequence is TGCGCCAGCAGCTTCGGACGGGGGAGCTCCTACAATGAGCAGTTCTTC. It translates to CASSFGRGSSYNEQFF.

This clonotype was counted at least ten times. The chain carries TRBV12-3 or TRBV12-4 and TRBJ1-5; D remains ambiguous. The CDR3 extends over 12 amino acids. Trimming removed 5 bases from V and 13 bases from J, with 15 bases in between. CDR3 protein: CASSPDPLSQHF. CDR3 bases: TGTGCCAGCAGTCCAGACCCTTTAAGTCAGCATTTT.

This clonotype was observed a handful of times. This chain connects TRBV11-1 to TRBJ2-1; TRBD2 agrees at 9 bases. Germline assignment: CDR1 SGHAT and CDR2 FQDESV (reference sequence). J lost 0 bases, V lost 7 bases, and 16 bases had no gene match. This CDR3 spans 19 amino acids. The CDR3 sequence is CASTITVAGDMSSYNEQFF. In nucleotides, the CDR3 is TGTGCCAGCACCATAACCGTAGCGGGGGACATGAGCTCCTACAATGAGCAGTTCTTC.

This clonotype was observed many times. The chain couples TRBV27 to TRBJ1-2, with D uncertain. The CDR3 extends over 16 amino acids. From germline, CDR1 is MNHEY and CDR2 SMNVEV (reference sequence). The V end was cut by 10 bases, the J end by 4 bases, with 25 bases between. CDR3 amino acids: CATKSSVRPWGYGYTF. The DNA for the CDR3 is TGTGCCACCAAGTCCTCCGTCCGGCCTTGGGGCTATGGCTACACCTTC.

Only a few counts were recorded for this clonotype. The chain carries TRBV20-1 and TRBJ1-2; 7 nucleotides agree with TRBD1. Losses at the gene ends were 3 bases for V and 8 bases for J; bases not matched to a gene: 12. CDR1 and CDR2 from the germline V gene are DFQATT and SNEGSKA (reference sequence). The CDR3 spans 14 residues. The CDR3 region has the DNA TGCAGTGCTAGGAGACAGGGAGACGTGAGAGGCTACACCTTC. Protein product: CSARRQGDVRGYTF.

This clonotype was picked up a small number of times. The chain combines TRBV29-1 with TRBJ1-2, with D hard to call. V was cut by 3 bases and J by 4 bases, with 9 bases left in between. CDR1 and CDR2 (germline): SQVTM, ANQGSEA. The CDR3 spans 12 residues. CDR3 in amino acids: CSVDHSSYGYTF. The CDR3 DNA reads TGCAGCGTTGATCACAGTAGCTATGGCTACACCTTC.

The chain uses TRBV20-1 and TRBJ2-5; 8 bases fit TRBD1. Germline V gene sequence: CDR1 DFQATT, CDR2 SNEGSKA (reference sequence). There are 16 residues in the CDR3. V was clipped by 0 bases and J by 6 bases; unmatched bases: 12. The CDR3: CSARDREAGGMKTQYF. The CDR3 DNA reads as TGCAGTGCTAGAGATCGCGAGGCAGGGGGCATGAAGACCCAGTACTTC.

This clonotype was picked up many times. The DNA for the CDR3 is TGTGCCAGCAGCTCCCTGGGAGGGTACAATGAGCAGTTCTTC. This sequence encodes CASSSLGGYNEQFF. The J gene is TRBJ2-1, the V gene TRBV3-1; 7 bases agree with TRBD2. Germline values: CDR1 LGHDT, CDR2 YNNKEL (reference sequence). The CDR3 is made up of 14 amino acids. J was trimmed by 4 bases and V by 5 bases; bases with no gene match: 5.

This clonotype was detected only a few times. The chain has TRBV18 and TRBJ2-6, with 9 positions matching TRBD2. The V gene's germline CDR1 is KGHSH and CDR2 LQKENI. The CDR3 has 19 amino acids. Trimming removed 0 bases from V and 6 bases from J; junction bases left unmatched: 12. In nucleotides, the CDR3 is TGTGCCAGCTCACCACCTCTAGCGGGACCTATTCTAGAGGCCAACGTCCTGACTTTC. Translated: CASSPPLAGPILEANVLTF.

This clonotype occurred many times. The DNA for the CDR3 is TGTGCCAGCAGCTTAGCAGCGGCATACGAGCAGTACTTC. This translates into CASSLAAAYEQYF. The chain combines TRBV7-2 with TRBJ2-7; D is possibly TRBD2 (5 bases). Germline loops: CDR1 SGHTA, CDR2 FQGNSA. Trimming removed 0 bases at V and 4 bases at J, with 7 bases between. The CDR3 runs 13 residues.

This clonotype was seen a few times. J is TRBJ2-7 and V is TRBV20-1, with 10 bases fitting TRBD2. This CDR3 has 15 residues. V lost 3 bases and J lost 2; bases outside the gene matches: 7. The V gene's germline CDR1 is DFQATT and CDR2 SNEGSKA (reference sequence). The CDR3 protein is CSASPGTSETYEQYF. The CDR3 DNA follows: TGCAGTGCTAGCCCCGGGACTAGCGAGACCTACGAGCAGTACTTC.

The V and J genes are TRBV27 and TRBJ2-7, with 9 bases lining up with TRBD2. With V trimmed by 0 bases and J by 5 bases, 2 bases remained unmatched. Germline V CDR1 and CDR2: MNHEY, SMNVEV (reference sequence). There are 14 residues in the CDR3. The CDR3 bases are TGTGCCAGCAGTTTATCGAGCGGGGGGCACGAGCAGTACTTC. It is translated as CASSLSSGGHEQYF.

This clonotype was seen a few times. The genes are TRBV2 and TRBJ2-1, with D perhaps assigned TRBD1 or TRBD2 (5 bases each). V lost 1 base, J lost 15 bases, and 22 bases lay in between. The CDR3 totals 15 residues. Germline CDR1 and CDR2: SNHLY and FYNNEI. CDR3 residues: CASSEVEGEGPPGFF. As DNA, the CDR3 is TGTGCCAGCAGTGAAGTCGAGGGAGAGGGGCCCCCGGGGTTCTTC.

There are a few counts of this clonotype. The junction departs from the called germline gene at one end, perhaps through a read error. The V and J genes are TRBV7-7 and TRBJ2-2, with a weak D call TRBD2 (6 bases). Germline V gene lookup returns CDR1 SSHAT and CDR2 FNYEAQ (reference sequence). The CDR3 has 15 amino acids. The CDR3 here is CASSPDGGNTGELFF. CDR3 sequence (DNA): TGTGCTAGCAGCCCGGACGGGGGTAACACCGGGGAGCTGTTTTTT. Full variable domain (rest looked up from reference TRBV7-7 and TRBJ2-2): GAGVSQSPRYKVTKRGQDVTLRCDPISSHATLYWYQQALGQGPEFLTYFNYEAQPDKSGLPSDRFSAERPEGSISTLTIQRTEQRDSAMYRCASSPDGGNTGELFFGEGSRLTVL.

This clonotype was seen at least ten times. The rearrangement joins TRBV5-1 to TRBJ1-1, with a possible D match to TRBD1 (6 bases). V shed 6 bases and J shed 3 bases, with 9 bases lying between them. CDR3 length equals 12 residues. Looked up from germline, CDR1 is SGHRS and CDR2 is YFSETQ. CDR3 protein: CASTSGDTEAFF. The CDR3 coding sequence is TGCGCCAGCACATCAGGGGACACTGAAGCTTTCTTT.

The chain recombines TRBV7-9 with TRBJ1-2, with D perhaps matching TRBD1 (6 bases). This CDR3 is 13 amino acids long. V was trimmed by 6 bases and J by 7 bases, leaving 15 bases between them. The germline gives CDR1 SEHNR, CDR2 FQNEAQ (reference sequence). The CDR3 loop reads CASRYDRPLGYTF. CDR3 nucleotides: TGTGCCAGCAGATACGACAGGCCTCTTGGCTACACCTTC.

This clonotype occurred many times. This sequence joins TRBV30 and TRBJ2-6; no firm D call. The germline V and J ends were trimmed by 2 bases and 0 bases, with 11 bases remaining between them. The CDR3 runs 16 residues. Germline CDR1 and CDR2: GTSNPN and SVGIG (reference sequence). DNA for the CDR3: TGTGCCTGGAGTCCGCTCAGGCTCTCTGGGGCCAACGTCCTGACTTTC. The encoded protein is CAWSPLRLSGANVLTF.

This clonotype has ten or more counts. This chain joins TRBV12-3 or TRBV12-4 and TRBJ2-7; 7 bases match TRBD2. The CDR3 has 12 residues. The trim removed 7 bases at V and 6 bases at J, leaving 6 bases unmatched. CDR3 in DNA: TGTGCCAGCACTCTCGGGGGGATCGAGCAGTACTTC. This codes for CASTLGGIEQYF.

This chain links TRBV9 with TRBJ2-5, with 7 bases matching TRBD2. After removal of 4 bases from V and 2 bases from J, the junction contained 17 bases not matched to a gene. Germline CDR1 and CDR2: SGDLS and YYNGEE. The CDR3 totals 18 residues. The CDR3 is CASSHSVEPSGTQETQYF. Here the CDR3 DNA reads TGTGCCAGCAGCCACTCAGTGGAGCCTAGCGGAACTCAAGAGACCCAGTACTTC.